These 13 T cell receptor beta chains were sequenced from one sample in a study of response to subunit inactivated influenza vaccine (dated by TCRdb to 2016 to 2019). The library came from RT-PCR. Instrument on record: Illumina HiSeq 2500. The public sequencing data were trimmed at Q25 with fastp and processed into clonotypes with MiXCR by TCRdb, which kept only in-frame beta chains. Each record represents a unique CDR3 protein, reported with the most common genes and DNA among its rows. The sample records about 610,000 distinct CDR3 sequences, about 14% of which are singletons. The ten largest account for over 8.5% of the sample. Sequencing was performed on PBMCs from blood, taken about 11 days after vaccination. The origin of the receptors is a man in his fifties or sixties who received an inactivated influenza vaccine. Donor details come from another sample of the same person, matched by shared clones.

This clonotype was counted at least ten times. The chain has TRBV9 and TRBJ2-7; D might be TRBD2 (5 bases). The germline CDR1 and CDR2 sequences are SGDLS and YYNGEE. V was clipped by 4 bases and J by 1 base, with 12 bases between them. There are 14 residues in the CDR3. The CDR3 DNA reads as TGTGCCAGCAGCCCCCGGACTGTATCCTACGAGCAGTACTTC. Translating it yields CASSPRTVSYEQYF.

Only a few counts were recorded for this clonotype. The rearrangement joins TRBV9 to TRBJ2-7; D is possibly TRBD1 or TRBD2 (6 bases each). Looked up from germline, CDR1 is SGDLS and CDR2 is YYNGEE. The CDR3 is made up of 15 amino acids. V was trimmed by 3 bases and J by 5 bases, leaving 18 bases between them. The CDR3, as DNA: TGTGCCAGCAGCGCTGCCTCGGGGGCGGCTGACGAGCAGTACTTC. Amino acid sequence: CASSAASGAADEQYF.

The CDR3 region is CASSQAGSLNSPLHF. The CDR3 DNA is TGCGCCAGCAGCCAGGCAGGGTCGCTGAATTCACCCCTCCACTTT. The chain recombines TRBV4-1 with TRBJ1-6, with D perhaps TRBD1 (5 bases). Looked up from germline, CDR1 is MGHRA and CDR2 is YSYEKL. Trimming took off 3 bases at V and 7 bases at J, with 13 bases between the two ends. The CDR3 runs 15 residues.

The rearrangement joins TRBV4-3 to TRBJ2-7, with D uncertain. CDR3 size: 16 residues. V was clipped by 0 bases and J by 1 base, with 13 bases between them. Germline lookup yields CDR1 LGHNA and CDR2 YSLEER. The CDR3 is CASSQEWSRQSYEQYF. The CDR3 DNA follows: TGCGCCAGCAGCCAAGAATGGAGCAGGCAATCCTACGAGCAGTACTTC.

This clonotype was found many times. The chain employs TRBV11-2 and TRBJ2-2, with 10 bases that match TRBD2. Germline loops: CDR1 SGHAT, CDR2 FQNNGV. The CDR3 is made up of 18 amino acids. The trim removed 3 bases at V and 0 bases at J, leaving 7 bases unmatched. DNA of the CDR3: TGTGCCAGCAGCTTCATCCCGGGACTAGCGACGAACACCGGGGAGCTGTTTTTT. As protein: CASSFIPGLATNTGELFF.

This clonotype was recorded many times. The V and J genes are TRBV7-9 and TRBJ2-7; the D gene could be TRBD1 or TRBD2 (6 bases each). There are 13 residues in the CDR3. V was cut by 8 bases and J by 0 bases, with 11 bases left in between. Per germline, CDR1 SEHNR and CDR2 FQNEAQ (reference sequence). The CDR3 loop is CASGPGASYEQYF. The CDR3 bases are TGTGCCAGCGGGCCGGGGGCCTCCTACGAGCAGTACTTC.

This clonotype was counted between two and nine times. The chain is built from TRBV7-9 and TRBJ2-3; 9 positions match TRBD1. J lost 3 bases, V lost 5 bases, and 12 bases had no gene match. Germline CDR1 and CDR2: SEHNR and FQNEAQ (reference sequence). The CDR3 runs 17 residues. Here the CDR3 reads CASSKGTRDRATDTQYF. CDR3 sequence (DNA): TGTGCCAGCAGCAAAGGGACCCGGGACAGGGCTACAGATACGCAGTATTTT.

This clonotype showed up just a few times. The chain employs TRBV12-3 or TRBV12-4 and TRBJ1-1, with 9 bases that match TRBD1. This CDR3 is 13 amino acids long. J was trimmed by 5 bases and V by 7 bases; bases with no gene match: 5. The CDR3 reads CASTTGTGTEAFF. The CDR3 DNA sequence: TGTGCCAGCACCACCGGGACAGGGACTGAAGCTTTCTTT.

There are a few counts of this clonotype. The chain has TRBV12-3 or TRBV12-4 and TRBJ2-5, with D perhaps TRBD1 (5 bases). Trimming shortened V by 7 bases and J by 1 base, and 10 bases separated the two germline ends. This CDR3 contains 13 residues. CDR3: CASNQGPQETQYF. In DNA, the CDR3 is TGTGCCAGCAACCAGGGTCCCCAAGAGACCCAGTACTTC.

This clonotype was counted at least ten times. This sequence joins TRBV14 and TRBJ1-1; 7 nucleotides match TRBD1. Germline V gene sequence: CDR1 SGHDN, CDR2 FVKESK. With 1 base clipped from V and 5 bases from J, the junction kept 10 bases outside the gene matches. The CDR3 consists of 16 residues. DNA for the CDR3: TGTGCCAGCAGCCAAGTAGGAGGGGGCGTGTGGACTGAAGCTTTCTTT. It is translated as CASSQVGGGVWTEAFF. The complete variable domain, with remaining parts taken from reference TRBV14 and TRBJ1-1, reads EAGVTQFPSHSVIEKGQTVTLRCDPISGHDNLYWYRRVMGKEIKFLLHFVKESKQDESGMPNNRFLAERTGGTYSTLKVQPAELEDSGVYFCASSQVGGGVWTEAFFGQGTRLTVV.

This clonotype has a handful of counts. The genes are TRBV5-1 and TRBJ2-1; TRBD1 is a possible D gene (5 bases). Germline V gene sequence: CDR1 SGHRS, CDR2 YFSETQ. The CDR3 has 15 amino acids. The V and J ends lost 0 bases and 8 bases respectively, with 15 bases between them. Here the CDR3 DNA reads TGCGCCAGCAGCTTGGCCCTATCAGGGCGCGATGAGCAGTTCTTC. Translating gives CASSLALSGRDEQFF.

This clonotype was seen more than once but under ten times. V gene TRBV7-8 combines with J gene TRBJ2-7, with TRBD2 as a possible D gene (6 bases). Germline-derived CDR1 and CDR2 are SGHVS and FQNEAQ. Trimming pared 6 bases from V and 6 bases from J, leaving 15 bases between. CDR3 length equals 13 residues. This CDR3 is CASSWDWVSEQYF. The CDR3 bases are TGTGCCAGCAGTTGGGACTGGGTCTCCGAGCAGTACTTC.

Only a few counts were recorded for this clonotype. This chain links TRBV14 with TRBJ1-5; D is unresolved. Trimming cost V 3 bases and J 4 bases, with 7 bases left between them. Per germline, CDR1 SGHDN and CDR2 FVKESK. The CDR3 totals 13 residues. CDR3 coding DNA: TGTGCCAGCAGCCAGACGGAGAATCAGCCCCAGCATTTT. Protein: CASSQTENQPQHF.